This record looks at one T cell receptor (beta chain) sequence and its context. The sample originates from a study of control samples from healthy donors and cancer patients. Sequenced by immunoSEQ multiplex PCR; TCRdb stores in-frame clones only, minus some. Among about 150,000 clones listed, roughly 94% were seen once. Trimming removed 3 bases from V and 0 bases from J, with 12 bases in between. The CDR3 contains 15 residues. The germline V gene has CDR1 KGHSH and CDR2 LQKENI. The TCR originated in a man aged 40-49 years in good health. Specimen: blood. The chain recombines TRBV18 with TRBJ2-7; D is perhaps TRBD1 (5 bases). The CDR3 DNA reads as TGTGCCAGCTCACCGTCGCAGGGCAGCTCCTACGAGCAGTACTTC. Encoded protein: CASSPSQGSSYEQYF.